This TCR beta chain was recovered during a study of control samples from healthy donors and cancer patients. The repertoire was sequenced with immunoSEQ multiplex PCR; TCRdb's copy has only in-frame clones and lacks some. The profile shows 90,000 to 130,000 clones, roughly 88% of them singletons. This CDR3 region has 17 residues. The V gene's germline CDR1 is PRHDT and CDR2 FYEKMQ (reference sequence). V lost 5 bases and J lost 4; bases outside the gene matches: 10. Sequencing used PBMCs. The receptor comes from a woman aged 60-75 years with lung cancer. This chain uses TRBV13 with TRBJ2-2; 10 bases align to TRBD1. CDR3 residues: CASSPRRQGAGTGELFF. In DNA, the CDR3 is TGTGCCAGCAGCCCCCGGCGACAGGGGGCGGGCACCGGGGAGCTGTTTTTT.